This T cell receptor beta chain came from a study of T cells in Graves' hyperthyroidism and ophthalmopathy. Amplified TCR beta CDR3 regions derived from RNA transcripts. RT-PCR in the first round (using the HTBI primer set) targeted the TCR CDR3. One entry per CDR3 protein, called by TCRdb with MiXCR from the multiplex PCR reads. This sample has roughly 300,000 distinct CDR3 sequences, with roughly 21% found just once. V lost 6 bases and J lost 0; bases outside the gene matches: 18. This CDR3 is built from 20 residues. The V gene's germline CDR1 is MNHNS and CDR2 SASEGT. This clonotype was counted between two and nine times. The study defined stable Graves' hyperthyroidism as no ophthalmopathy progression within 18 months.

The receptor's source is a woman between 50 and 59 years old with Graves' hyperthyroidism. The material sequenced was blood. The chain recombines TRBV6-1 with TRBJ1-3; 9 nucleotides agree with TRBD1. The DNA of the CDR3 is TGTGCCAGCAGATTGGGACAGGGAAGTACTTTTAGACCCTCTGGAAACACCATATATTTT. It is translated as CASRLGQGSTFRPSGNTIYF.